These 12 T cell receptor beta chains came from one sample sequenced in a study of blood T cell repertoires in COVID-19. This table comes from immunoSEQ multiplex PCR, and its TCRdb copy is limited to in-frame clones, with some not included. The data show 250,000 to 300,000 clones, with roughly 88% seen just once and 0.8% to 1% held by the top ten. Sequencing was done on a sample of PBMCs or T cells enriched from blood (not recorded which). The receptor set was obtained from a woman aged 30 to 39 who had recovered from COVID-19.

The chain carries TRBV7-2 and TRBJ1-6; TRBD1 might be the D (5 bases). Germline CDR1 and CDR2: SGHTA and FQGNSA. V was clipped by 1 base and J by 12 bases, with 13 bases between them. CDR3 length: 14 amino acids. In DNA, the CDR3 is TGTGCCAGCAGCTTAGTTGGGGCCGAGGTACCCCTCCACTTT. It specifies CASSLVGAEVPLHF.

This rearrangement joins TRBV5-5 to TRBJ1-1; maybe TRBD1 (5 bases). Germline V gene sequence: CDR1 SGHKS, CDR2 YYEKEE (reference sequence). V was shortened by 3 bases and J by 3 bases, with 12 bases between the two germline ends. The CDR3 is 14 residues long. The CDR3 spells CASSSGGSDTEAFF. The CDR3 region has the DNA TGTGCCAGCAGCTCGGGGGGGTCGGACACTGAAGCTTTCTTT.

The rearrangement uses TRBV5-1 and TRBJ2-5, with D possibly TRBD1 on 5 matching bases. The germline V gene encodes CDR1 SGHRS and CDR2 YFSETQ. The CDR3 is made up of 15 amino acids. V was clipped by 0 bases and J by 2 bases, with 11 bases between them. The CDR3 loop is CASSLVQAGQETQYF. In nucleotides, the CDR3 is TGCGCCAGCAGCTTGGTACAGGCCGGTCAAGAGACCCAGTACTTC.

The chain employs TRBV5-1 and TRBJ2-5; 8 bases are a match to TRBD1. Germline V CDR1 and CDR2: SGHRS, YFSETQ. This CDR3 region has 15 residues. J gave up 5 bases and V 0 bases, and 6 bases lay outside the gene matches. In DNA form, the CDR3 reads TGCGCCAGCAGCTTGGGGGGACAGGTGGCGGAGACCCAGTACTTC. Its translation: CASSLGGQVAETQYF.

This chain connects TRBV11-3 to TRBJ2-5; TRBD2 is a possible D gene (6 bases). Between the trimmed V and J ends, which lost 0 bases and 2 bases, there was a span of 16 bases. Germline-derived CDR1 and CDR2 are SGHNT and YENEEA. The length of the CDR3 is 17 residues. The DNA of the CDR3 is TGTGCCAGCAGCTTAGACCTCTCGAGGGAGGTTCAAGAGACCCAGTACTTC. Translating gives CASSLDLSREVQETQYF.

The rearrangement joins TRBV7-9 to TRBJ1-5; D unresolved. Germline values: CDR1 SEHNR, CDR2 FQNEAQ (reference sequence). The CDR3 has 16 residues. V was trimmed by 3 bases and J by 6 bases, leaving 18 bases between them. CDR3 in amino acids: CASSFADQFWAQPQHF. In DNA, the CDR3 is TGTGCCAGCAGCTTTGCCGACCAATTCTGGGCTCAGCCCCAGCATTTT.

V gene TRBV24-1 combines with J gene TRBJ2-5; TRBD1 matches 7 bases. The CDR3 has 15 amino acids. CDR1 and CDR2 (germline): KGHDR, SFDVKD. The V segment lost 4 bases and the J segment 7 bases; nucleotides outside the gene matches: 11. For the CDR3, the DNA is TGTGCCACCAGTGACCCAAGGGGACAGTGGGGGACCCAGTACTTC. This translates into CATSDPRGQWGTQYF.

J is TRBJ1-2 and V is TRBV18, with D possibly being TRBD1 (6 bases). Deletions cut 4 bases from V and 6 bases from J, with 12 bases between. The CDR3 has 13 residues. Germline CDR1 reads KGHSH; CDR2 reads LQKENI. CDR3 bases: TGTGCCAGCTCACGAACAGGGTCGGATGGCTACACCTTC. Translating it yields CASSRTGSDGYTF.

J is TRBJ2-2 and V is TRBV7-6; 7 bases map to TRBD1. This CDR3 contains 17 residues. The germline V gene has CDR1 SGHVS and CDR2 FNYEAQ. V dropped 4 bases and J dropped 3; count of bases not matched to a gene: 11. CDR3 in DNA: TGTGCCAGCAGCTCTTCACGACAGGGTGGGCACACCGGGGAGCTGTTTTTT. Encoded protein: CASSSSRQGGHTGELFF.

This clone appeared a few times. The J gene is TRBJ1-4, the V gene TRBV28, with 9 bases lining up with TRBD1. Germline V CDR1 and CDR2: MDHEN, SYDVKM. This CDR3 is 15 amino acids long. Germline trimming cut 5 bases from V and 9 bases from J; bases unmatched to any gene: 10. The DNA of the CDR3 is TGTGCCAGCAGTGACTTTAGGACAGGGGAACAAAAACTGTTTTTT. It yields the protein CASSDFRTGEQKLFF.

This chain links TRBV19 with TRBJ1-4; D possibly corresponds to TRBD1 (5 bases). Trimming shortened V by 2 bases and J by 0 bases, and 10 bases separated the two germline ends. The germline V gene encodes CDR1 LNHDA and CDR2 SQIVND (reference sequence). The CDR3 is 16 residues long. This CDR3 is CASSIWGHATNEKLFF. In DNA form, the CDR3 reads TGTGCCAGTAGTATATGGGGCCATGCAACTAATGAAAAACTGTTTTTT.

The chain couples TRBV5-6 to TRBJ1-5; 7 nucleotides match TRBD1. The germline V gene has CDR1 SGHDT and CDR2 YYEEEE. CDR3 length: 19 residues. Trimming removed 5 bases from V and 0 bases from J; junction bases left unmatched: 17. CDR3 residues: CASSTGEDRPRYSNQPQHF. CDR3 DNA: TGTGCCAGCAGTACCGGTGAGGACAGGCCTAGATATAGCAATCAGCCCCAGCATTTT. Together with reference TRBV5-6 and TRBJ1-5, the CDR3 gives the full variable domain: DAGVTQSPTHLIKTRGQQVTLRCSPKSGHDTVSWYQQALGQGPQFIFQYYEEEERQRGNFPDRFSGHQFPNYSSELNVNALLLGDSALYLCASSTGEDRPRYSNQPQHFGDGTRLSIL.